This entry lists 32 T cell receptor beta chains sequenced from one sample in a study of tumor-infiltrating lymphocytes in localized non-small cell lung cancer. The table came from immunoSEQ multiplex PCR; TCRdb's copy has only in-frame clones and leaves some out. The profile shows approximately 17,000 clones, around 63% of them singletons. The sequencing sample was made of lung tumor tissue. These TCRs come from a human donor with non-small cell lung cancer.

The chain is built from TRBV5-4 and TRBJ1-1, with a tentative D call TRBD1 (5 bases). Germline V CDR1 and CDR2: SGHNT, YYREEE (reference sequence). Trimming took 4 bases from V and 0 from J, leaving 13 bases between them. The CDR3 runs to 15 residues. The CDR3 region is CASSLGQGMNTEAFF. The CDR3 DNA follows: TGTGCCAGCAGCCTCGGACAAGGTATGAACACTGAAGCTTTCTTT.

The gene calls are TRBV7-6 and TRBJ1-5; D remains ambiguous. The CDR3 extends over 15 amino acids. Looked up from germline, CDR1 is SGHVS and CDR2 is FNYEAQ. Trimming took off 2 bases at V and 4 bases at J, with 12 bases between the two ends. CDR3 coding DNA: TGTGCCAGCAGCTTACAATCCGGGCTTAATCAGCCCCAGCATTTT. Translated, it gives CASSLQSGLNQPQHF.

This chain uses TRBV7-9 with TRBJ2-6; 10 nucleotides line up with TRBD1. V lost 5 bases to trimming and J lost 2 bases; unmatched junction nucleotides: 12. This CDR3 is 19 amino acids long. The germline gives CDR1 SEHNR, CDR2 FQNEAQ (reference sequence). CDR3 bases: TGTGCCAGCAGCCTGGTATGGACAGGGGGAGTTCCTGGGGCCAACGTCCTGACTTTC. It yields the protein CASSLVWTGGVPGANVLTF.

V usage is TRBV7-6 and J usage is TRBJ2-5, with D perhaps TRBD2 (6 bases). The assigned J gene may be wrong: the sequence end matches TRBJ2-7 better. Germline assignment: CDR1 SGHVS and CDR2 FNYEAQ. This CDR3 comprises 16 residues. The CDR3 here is CASSLVPGDRPHEQYF. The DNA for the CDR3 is TGTGCCAGCAGCTTAGTCCCGGGAGATAGGCCCCACGAGCAGTACTTC.

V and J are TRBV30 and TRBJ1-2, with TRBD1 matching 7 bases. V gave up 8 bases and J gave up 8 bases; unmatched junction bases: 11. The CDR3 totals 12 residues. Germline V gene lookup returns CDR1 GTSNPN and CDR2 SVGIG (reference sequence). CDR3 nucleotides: TGTGCCCGGGGGGGGGTAGGGGGCGGCTACACCTTC. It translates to CARGGVGGGYTF. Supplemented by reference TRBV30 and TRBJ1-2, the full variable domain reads SQTIHQWPATLVQPVGSPLSLECTVEGTSNPNLYWYRQAAGRGLQLLFYSVGIGQISSEVPQNLSASRPQDRQFILSSKKLLLSDSGFYLCARGGVGGGYTFGSGTRLTVV.

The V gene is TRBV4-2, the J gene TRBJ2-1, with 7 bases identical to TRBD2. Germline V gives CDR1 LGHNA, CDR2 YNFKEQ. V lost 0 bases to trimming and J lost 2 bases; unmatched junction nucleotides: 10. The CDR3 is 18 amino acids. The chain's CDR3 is CASSQDQAGSSPYNEQFF. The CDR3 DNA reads TGTGCCAGCAGCCAAGATCAAGCGGGATCATCCCCCTACAATGAGCAGTTCTTC.

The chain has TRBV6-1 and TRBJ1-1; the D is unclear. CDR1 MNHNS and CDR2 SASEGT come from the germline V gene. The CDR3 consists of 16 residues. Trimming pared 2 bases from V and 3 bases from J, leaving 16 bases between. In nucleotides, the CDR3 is TGTGCCAGCAGTGAAACGCCGACTTTCCTGGACACTGAAGCTTTCTTT. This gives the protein CASSETPTFLDTEAFF.

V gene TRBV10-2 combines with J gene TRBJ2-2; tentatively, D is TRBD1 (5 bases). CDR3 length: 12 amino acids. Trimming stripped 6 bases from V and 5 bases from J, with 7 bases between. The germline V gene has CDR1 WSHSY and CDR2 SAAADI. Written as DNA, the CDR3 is TGCGCCAGCAGCCAGGGTACCGGGGAGCTGTTTTTT. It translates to CASSQGTGELFF.

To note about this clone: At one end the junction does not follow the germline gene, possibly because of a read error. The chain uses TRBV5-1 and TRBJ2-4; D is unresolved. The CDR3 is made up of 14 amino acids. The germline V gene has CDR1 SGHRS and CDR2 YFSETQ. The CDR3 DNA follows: TGCGCCAGCAGTTACCTTGGCCGAGGAGACCTTCCGAACTTC. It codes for CASSYLGRGDLPNF. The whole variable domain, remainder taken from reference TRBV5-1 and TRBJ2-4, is KAGVTQTPRYLIKTRGQQVTLSCSPISGHRSVSWYQQTPGQGLQFLFEYFSETQRNKGNFPGRFSGRQFSNSRSEMNVSTLELGDSALYLCASSYLGRGDLPNFGAGTRLSVL.

As DNA, the CDR3 is TGTGCCAGCAGTGAGATCGGCTATGGCTACACCTTC. It translates to CASSEIGYGYTF. This chain joins TRBV2 and TRBJ1-2; D remains ambiguous. CDR1 SNHLY and CDR2 FYNNEI come from the germline V gene. Trimming took 3 bases from V and 4 from J, leaving 6 bases between them. This CDR3 has 12 residues.

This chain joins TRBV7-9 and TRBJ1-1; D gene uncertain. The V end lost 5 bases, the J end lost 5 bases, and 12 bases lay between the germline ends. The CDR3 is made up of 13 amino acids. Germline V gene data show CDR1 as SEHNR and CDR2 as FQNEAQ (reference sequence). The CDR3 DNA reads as TGTGCCAGCAGCCTGGGTCGGTTGACTGAAGCTTTCTTT. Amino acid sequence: CASSLGRLTEAFF. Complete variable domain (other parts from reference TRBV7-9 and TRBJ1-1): DTGVSQNPRHKITKRGQNVTFRCDPISEHNRLYWYRQTLGQGPEFLTYFQNEAQLEKSRLLSDRFSAERPKGSFSTLEIQRTEQGDSAMYLCASSLGRLTEAFFGQGTRLTVV.

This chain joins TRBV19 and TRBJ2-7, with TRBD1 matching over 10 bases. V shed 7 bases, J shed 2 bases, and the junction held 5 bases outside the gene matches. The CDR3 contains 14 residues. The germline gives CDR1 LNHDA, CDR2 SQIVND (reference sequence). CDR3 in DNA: TGTGCCAGTAAGGTAGGACAGGGGGCCTACGAGCAGTACTTC. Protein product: CASKVGQGAYEQYF.

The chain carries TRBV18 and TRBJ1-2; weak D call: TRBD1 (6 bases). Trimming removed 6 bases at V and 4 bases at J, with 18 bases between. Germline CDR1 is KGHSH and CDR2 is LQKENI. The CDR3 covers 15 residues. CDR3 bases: TGTGCCAGCTCGCCTCAGAGGTTAGGGGGCTATGGCTACACCTTC. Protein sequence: CASSPQRLGGYGYTF.

The CDR3, as DNA: TGTGCCAGCAGCTTAGGGCGGGCCCACTTGAACACTGAAGCTTTCTTT. This codes for CASSLGRAHLNTEAFF. The V call is TRBV7-9, the J call TRBJ1-1; the D is unclear. Germline-derived CDR1 and CDR2 are SEHNR and FQNEAQ (reference sequence). V lost 1 base to trimming and J lost 0 bases, with 12 bases between them. The CDR3 length is 16 residues.

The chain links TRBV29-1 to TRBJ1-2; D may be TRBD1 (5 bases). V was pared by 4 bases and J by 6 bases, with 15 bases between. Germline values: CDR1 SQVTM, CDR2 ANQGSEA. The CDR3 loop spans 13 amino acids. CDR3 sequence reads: CSVAQGPLDGYTF. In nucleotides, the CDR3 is TGCAGCGTTGCCCAGGGACCTCTTGATGGCTACACCTTC. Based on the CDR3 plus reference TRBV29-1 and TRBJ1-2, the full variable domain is SAVISQKPSRDICQRGTSLTIQCQVDSQVTMMFWYRQQPGQSLTLIATANQGSEATYESGFVIDKFPISRPNLTFSTLTVSNMSPEDSSIYLCSVAQGPLDGYTFGSGTRLTVV.

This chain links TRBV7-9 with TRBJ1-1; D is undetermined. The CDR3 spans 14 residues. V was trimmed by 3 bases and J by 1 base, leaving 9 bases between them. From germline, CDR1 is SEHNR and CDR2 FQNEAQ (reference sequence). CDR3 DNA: TGTGCCAGCAGCTTTCGGCAGTCGAACACTGAAGCTTTCTTT. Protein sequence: CASSFRQSNTEAFF.

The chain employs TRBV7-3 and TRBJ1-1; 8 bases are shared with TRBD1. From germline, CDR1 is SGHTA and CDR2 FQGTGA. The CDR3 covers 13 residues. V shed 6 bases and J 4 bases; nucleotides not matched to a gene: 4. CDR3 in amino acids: CASSSQGATEAFF. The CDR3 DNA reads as TGTGCCAGCAGTTCCCAGGGGGCCACTGAAGCTTTCTTT.

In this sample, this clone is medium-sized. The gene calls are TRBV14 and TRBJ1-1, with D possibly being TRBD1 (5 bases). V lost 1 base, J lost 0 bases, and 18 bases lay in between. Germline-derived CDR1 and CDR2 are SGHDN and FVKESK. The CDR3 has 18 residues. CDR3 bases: TGTGCCAGCAGCCAAGGCTCCTCCCTTTGGGGGATGAACACTGAAGCTTTCTTT. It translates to CASSQGSSLWGMNTEAFF.

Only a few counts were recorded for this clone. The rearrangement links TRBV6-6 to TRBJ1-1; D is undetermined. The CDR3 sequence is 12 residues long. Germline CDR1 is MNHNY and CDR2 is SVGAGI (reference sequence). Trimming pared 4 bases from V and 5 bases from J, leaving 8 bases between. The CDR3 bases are TGTGCCAGCAGTTTCATAAGAACTGAAGCTTTCTTT. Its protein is CASSFIRTEAFF.

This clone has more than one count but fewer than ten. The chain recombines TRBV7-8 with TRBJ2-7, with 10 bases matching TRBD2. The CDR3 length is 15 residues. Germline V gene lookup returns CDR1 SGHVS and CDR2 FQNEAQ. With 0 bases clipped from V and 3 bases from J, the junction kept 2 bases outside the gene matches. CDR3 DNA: TGTGCCAGCAGCTTAGCCCTAGCGGGAGACTACGAGCAGTACTTC. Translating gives CASSLALAGDYEQYF.

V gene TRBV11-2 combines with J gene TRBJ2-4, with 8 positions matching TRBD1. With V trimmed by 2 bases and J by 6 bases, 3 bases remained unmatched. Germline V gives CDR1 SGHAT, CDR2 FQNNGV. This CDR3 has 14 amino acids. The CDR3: CASSLQGALNIQYF. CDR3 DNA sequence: TGTGCCAGCAGCTTACAGGGGGCACTAAACATTCAGTACTTC.

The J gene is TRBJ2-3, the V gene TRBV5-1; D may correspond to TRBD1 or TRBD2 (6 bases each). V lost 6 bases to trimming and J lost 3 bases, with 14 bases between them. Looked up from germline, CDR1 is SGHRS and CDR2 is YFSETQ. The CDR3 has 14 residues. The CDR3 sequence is CASMGGQKTDTQYF. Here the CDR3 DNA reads TGCGCCAGCATGGGAGGACAGAAAACAGATACGCAGTATTTT.

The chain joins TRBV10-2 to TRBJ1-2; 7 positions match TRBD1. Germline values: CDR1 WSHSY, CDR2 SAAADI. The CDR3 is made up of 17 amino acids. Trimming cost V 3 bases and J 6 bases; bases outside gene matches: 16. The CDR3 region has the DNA TGCGCCAGCAGTGACGTCCCCGGGACAGCCGTTTGGAATGGCTACACCTTC. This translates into CASSDVPGTAVWNGYTF.

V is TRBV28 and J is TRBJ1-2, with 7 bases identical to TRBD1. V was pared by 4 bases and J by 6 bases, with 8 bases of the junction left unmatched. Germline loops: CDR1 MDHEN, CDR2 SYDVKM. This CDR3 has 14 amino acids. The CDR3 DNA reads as TGTGCCAGCAGTTGGACAGGTTACGGGGATGGCTACACCTTC. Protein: CASSWTGYGDGYTF.

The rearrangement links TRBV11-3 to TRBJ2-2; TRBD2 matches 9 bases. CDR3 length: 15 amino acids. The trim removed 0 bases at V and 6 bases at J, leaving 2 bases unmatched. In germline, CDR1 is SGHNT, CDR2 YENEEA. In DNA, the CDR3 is TGTGCCAGCAGCTTAGAGACTAGCGGTGCCGGGGAGCTGTTTTTT. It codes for CASSLETSGAGELFF. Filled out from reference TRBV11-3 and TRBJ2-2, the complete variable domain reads EAGVVQSPRYKIIEKKQPVAFWCNPISGHNTLYWYLQNLGQGPELLIRYENEEAVDDSQLPKDRFSAERLKGVDSTLKIQPAELGDSAVYLCASSLETSGAGELFFGEGSRLTVL.

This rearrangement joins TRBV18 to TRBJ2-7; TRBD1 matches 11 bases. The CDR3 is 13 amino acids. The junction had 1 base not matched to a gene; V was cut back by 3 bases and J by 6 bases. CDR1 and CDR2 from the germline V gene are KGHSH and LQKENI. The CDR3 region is CASSPGQGVEQYF. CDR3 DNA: TGTGCCAGCTCACCGGGACAGGGGGTCGAGCAGTACTTC.

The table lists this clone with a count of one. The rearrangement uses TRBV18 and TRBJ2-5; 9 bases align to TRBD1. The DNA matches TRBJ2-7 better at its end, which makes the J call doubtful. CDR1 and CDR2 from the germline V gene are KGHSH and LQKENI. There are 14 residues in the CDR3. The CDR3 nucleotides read TGTGCCAGCTCACCACCCACAGGGGGCGACGAGCAGTACTTC. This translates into CASSPPTGGDEQYF.

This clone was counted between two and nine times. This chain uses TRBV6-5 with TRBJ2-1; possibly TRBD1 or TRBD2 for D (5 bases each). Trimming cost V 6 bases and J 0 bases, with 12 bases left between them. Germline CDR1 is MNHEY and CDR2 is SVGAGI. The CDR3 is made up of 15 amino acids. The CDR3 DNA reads TGTGCCAGCAGCAGGGACCCGAGCTCCTACAATGAGCAGTTCTTC. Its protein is CASSRDPSSYNEQFF.

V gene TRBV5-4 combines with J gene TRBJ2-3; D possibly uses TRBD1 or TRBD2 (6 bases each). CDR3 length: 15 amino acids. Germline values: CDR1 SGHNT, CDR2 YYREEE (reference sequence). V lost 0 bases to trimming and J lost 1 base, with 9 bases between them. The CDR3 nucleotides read TGTGCCAGCAGCTTGGCGGGGGCCCGCACAGATACGCAGTATTTT. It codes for CASSLAGARTDTQYF.

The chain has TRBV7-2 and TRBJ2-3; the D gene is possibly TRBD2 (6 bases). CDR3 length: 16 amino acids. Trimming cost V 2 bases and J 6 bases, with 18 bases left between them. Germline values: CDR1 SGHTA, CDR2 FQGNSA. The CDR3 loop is CASSLIGLVLADTQYF. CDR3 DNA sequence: TGTGCCAGCAGCTTAATCGGGTTAGTTCTAGCGGATACGCAGTATTTT.

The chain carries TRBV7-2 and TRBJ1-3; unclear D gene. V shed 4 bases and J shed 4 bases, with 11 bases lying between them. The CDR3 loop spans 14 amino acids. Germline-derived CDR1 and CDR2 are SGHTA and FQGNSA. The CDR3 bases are TGTGCCAGCAGCTGGGGTGATGCGGGAAACACCATATATTTT. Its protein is CASSWGDAGNTIYF.

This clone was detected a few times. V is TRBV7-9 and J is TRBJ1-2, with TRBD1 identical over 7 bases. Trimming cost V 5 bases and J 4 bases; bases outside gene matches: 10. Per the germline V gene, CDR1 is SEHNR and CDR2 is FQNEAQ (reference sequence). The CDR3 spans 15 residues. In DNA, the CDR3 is TGTGCCAGCAGCCTAGGACAGGACTCCTTCTATGGCTACACCTTC. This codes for CASSLGQDSFYGYTF.